This record concerns one TCR beta chain sequence. A junction boundary mismatches the germline segment, possibly from a read error. Method: immunoSEQ multiplex PCR; TCRdb's copy keeps in-frame clones and lacks some. The sample includes over 55,000 clones, around 82% of them seen just once. The sample is drawn from a study of blood T cell repertoires in COVID-19. In the study overall: COVID-19 samples collected from the United States, Italy and Spain covered acute and convalescent phases.

This CDR3 comprises 14 residues. In germline, CDR1 is MNHNS, CDR2 SASEGT. V and J are TRBV6-1 and TRBJ1-2; 7 bases are shared with TRBD1. What was sequenced was peripheral blood. This TCR was recovered from a man in his forties or fifties with active COVID-19. In nucleotides, the CDR3 is TGTGCCAGCAGTCAAGCAGGGGGTGGCTATGGCTACACCTTC. It yields the protein CASSQAGGGYGYTF.